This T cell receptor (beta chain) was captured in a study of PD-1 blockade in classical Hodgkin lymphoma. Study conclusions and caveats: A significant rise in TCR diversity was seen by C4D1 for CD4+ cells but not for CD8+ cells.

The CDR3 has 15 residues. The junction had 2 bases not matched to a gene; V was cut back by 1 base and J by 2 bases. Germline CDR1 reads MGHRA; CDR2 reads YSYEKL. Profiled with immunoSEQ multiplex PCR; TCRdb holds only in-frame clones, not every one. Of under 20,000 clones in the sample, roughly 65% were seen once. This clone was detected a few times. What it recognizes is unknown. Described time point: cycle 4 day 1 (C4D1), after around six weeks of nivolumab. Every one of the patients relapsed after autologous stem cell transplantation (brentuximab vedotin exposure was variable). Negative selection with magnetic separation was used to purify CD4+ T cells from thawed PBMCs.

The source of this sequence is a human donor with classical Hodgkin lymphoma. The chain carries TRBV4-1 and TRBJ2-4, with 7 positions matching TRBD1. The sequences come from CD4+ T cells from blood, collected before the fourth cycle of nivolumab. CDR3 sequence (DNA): TGCGCCAGCAGCCAAGGGGGACAGACCAAAAACATTCAGTACTTC. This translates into CASSQGGQTKNIQYF.